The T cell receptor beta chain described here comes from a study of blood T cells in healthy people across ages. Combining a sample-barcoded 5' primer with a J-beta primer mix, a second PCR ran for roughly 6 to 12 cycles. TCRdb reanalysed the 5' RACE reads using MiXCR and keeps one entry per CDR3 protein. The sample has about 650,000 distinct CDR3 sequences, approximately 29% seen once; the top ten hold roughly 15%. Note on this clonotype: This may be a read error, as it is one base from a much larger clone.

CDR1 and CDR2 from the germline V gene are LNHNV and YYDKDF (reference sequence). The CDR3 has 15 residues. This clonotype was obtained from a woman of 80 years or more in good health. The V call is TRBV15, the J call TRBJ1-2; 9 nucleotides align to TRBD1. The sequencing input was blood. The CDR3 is CAASRDGQGYYGYTF. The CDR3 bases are TGTGCCGCCAGCAGAGACGGACAGGGGTACTATGGCTACACCTTC.